This entry describes one T cell receptor beta chain. This specimen belongs to a study of blood T cell repertoires in COVID-19. In the authors' workflow: By means of reference gene primer amplification, nucleated cell counts were estimated. Data came from immunoSEQ multiplex PCR; TCRdb stores just in-frame clones and leaves some out. The V and J calls and clone size come from that table; D and trimming were worked out from the DNA. The table shows about 60,000 clones, with 70% to 85% occurring only once. Germline V gives CDR1 KGHSH, CDR2 LQKENI. The CDR3 sequence is 12 residues long. Trimming took off 4 bases at V and 5 bases at J, with 5 bases between the two ends.

The chain combines TRBV18 with TRBJ1-4, with D hard to call. Sequenced material: peripheral blood. This TCR came from a man between 60 and 70 years old with acute or convalescent COVID-19. CDR3 sequence (DNA): TGTGCCAGCTCACGTCGGAATGAAAAACTGTTTTTT. This encodes CASSRRNEKLFF.